The clone carrying this T cell receptor beta chain was recorded at least ten times. What it recognizes is unknown. The sample belongs to a study of human T cells and chemical hapten exposure. Broader study findings: TCRs whose frequency exceeded 1 in 1000 remained the same following DPC sensitization. Since the donors had alopecia, their immune response may not be the same as that of healthy people. Compared with pre-sensitization or healthy control sets, expanded TCRs clustered more.

There are 15 residues in the CDR3. Germline V gene lookup returns CDR1 MNHEY and CDR2 SMNVEV (reference sequence). Trimming shortened V by 8 bases and J by 1 base, and 17 bases separated the two germline ends. From the RACE reads, TCRdb called clonotypes with MiXCR, one entry per CDR3 protein. The sample consists of a few hundred thousand distinct CDR3 sequences, 4.5% to 7% of them appearing once. Time point described: pre-sensitization, week 0. Documented treatment: therapeutic diphenylcyclopropenone sensitization with weekly scalp DPC. Blood draws came before every patch-test application. The V and J genes are TRBV27 and TRBJ1-1, with D possibly TRBD1 on 5 matching bases. Sequencing was performed on whole blood, taken in connection with sensitization to the hapten diphenylcyclopropenone (DPC). This clonotype originated in a woman aged 18-29 years with alopecia areata. Some clones in this sample may be carry-over from other donors' samples. The CDR3 sequence: CASHQGGVGNTEAFF. The CDR3 nucleotides read TGTGCCAGCCACCAGGGAGGAGTAGGGAACACTGAAGCTTTCTTT.